The 24 T cell receptor beta chains in this list originate from one sample, sequenced in a study of T cell repertoires in cytomegalovirus infection. TCRdb reanalysed the reads using MiXCR and keeps one entry per CDR3 protein. The repertoire holds nearly 650,000 distinct CDR3 sequences, with around 24% as singletons. Sequencing was done on a sample of CD8+ T cells from PBMCs. These TCRs come from a human donor in good health (CMV status not recorded). Some clones in this sample may be carry-over from other donors' samples.

The sample holds many counts of this clonotype. The chain is built from TRBV7-6 and TRBJ2-3, with 10 nucleotides matching TRBD2. Looked up from germline, CDR1 is SGHVS and CDR2 is FNYEAQ. Trimming removed 3 bases from V and 4 bases from J; junction bases left unmatched: 4. The CDR3 is 15 residues long. In DNA form, the CDR3 reads TGTGCCAGCAGCTTTACAGCGGGGGGGCCAGATACGCAGTATTTT. Residues: CASSFTAGGPDTQYF.

This clonotype occurred many times. This CDR3 is CASSQGDGTVNYGYTF. CDR3 coding DNA: TGCGCCAGCAGCCAAGGCGATGGGACAGTTAACTATGGCTACACCTTC. The chain combines TRBV4-3 with TRBJ1-2; 7 nucleotides line up with TRBD1. The germline gives CDR1 LGHNA, CDR2 YSLEER. V dropped 1 base and J dropped 1; count of bases not matched to a gene: 6. The CDR3 consists of 16 residues.

The chain links TRBV7-6 to TRBJ2-1, with D perhaps matching TRBD2 (6 bases). Per germline, CDR1 SGHVS and CDR2 FNYEAQ. The CDR3 sequence is 16 residues long. Trimming removed 4 bases from V and 1 base from J, with 14 bases in between. CDR3 coding DNA: TGTGCCAGCAGCTCCGGATCCGGGGGATCCTACAATGAGCAGTTCTTC. Translated, it gives CASSSGSGGSYNEQFF.

This clonotype was recorded at least ten times. This chain links TRBV7-8 with TRBJ1-2; D remains unclear. V shed 2 bases and J shed 4 bases, with 11 bases lying between them. Germline CDR1 reads SGHVS; CDR2 reads FQNEAQ. The CDR3 loop spans 14 amino acids. This CDR3 reads CASSLNPAIYGYTF. CDR3 DNA sequence: TGTGCCAGCAGCTTAAACCCGGCGATCTATGGCTACACCTTC.

In its sample, this clonotype was seen a few times. The chain links TRBV29-1 to TRBJ1-2; 8 bases match TRBD1. Germline V lookup: CDR1 SQVTM, CDR2 ANQGSEA. V trimming: 8 bases; J trimming: 3 bases; junction bases outside the gene matches: 2. This CDR3 has 11 residues. The CDR3 reads CSSTGDYGYTF. CDR3 in DNA: TGCAGCTCGACAGGGGACTATGGCTACACCTTC.

This clonotype has at least ten counts. The junction differs from germline at one of its ends, possibly a read error. This rearrangement joins TRBV28 to TRBJ2-3; the D is unclear. The germline V gene encodes CDR1 MDHEN and CDR2 SYDVKM. The CDR3 sequence is 15 residues long. In DNA form, the CDR3 reads TGTGCAAGCAGCCTTGTAGGGTTTAACACAGATACGCAGTATTTT. The encoded protein is CASSLVGFNTDTQYF.

This clonotype was seen repeatedly, ten times or more. The chain has TRBV7-6 and TRBJ2-2; D not resolved. Germline V gene sequence: CDR1 SGHVS, CDR2 FNYEAQ. This CDR3 spans 15 amino acids. Trimming removed 8 bases from V and 0 bases from J, with 13 bases in between. For the CDR3, the DNA is TGTGCCAGCTTTTCTCCCGGACCGAACACCGGGGAGCTGTTTTTT. Translating gives CASFSPGPNTGELFF.

The chain joins TRBV14 to TRBJ2-1; possibly TRBD1 for D (6 bases). CDR3 length: 16 residues. V lost 4 bases and J lost 4, with 17 bases in between. Germline V gives CDR1 SGHDN, CDR2 FVKESK. CDR3 residues: CASSLPQQTGYNEQFF. In DNA form, the CDR3 reads TGTGCCAGCAGCCTCCCGCAGCAAACAGGGTACAATGAGCAGTTCTTC.

V and J are TRBV29-1 and TRBJ2-5; D gene uncertain. The CDR3 covers 15 residues. The V gene's germline CDR1 is SQVTM and CDR2 ANQGSEA. V dropped 4 bases and J dropped 2 bases, with 17 bases sitting between them. The CDR3 loop is CSVAESIANQETQYF. The DNA of the CDR3 is TGCAGCGTTGCGGAATCAATTGCCAATCAAGAGACCCAGTACTTC.

This clonotype was counted between two and nine times. The gene calls are TRBV5-6 and TRBJ2-1, with a possible D match to TRBD2 (5 bases). The V end lost 0 bases, the J end lost 9 bases, and 13 bases lay between the germline ends. Germline CDR1 reads SGHDT; CDR2 reads YYEEEE. CDR3 size: 14 residues. CDR3 nucleotides: TGTGCCAGCAGCTTGGACGGGATAGGGCGTGAGCAGTTCTTC. Translating it yields CASSLDGIGREQFF.

This clonotype was seen at least ten times. V gene TRBV6-2 or TRBV6-3 combines with J gene TRBJ2-5, with 8 bases aligning to TRBD2. Per the germline V gene, CDR1 is MNHEY and CDR2 is SVGEGT. V was pared by 5 bases and J by 9 bases, with 14 bases of the junction left unmatched. The CDR3 length is 15 residues. This CDR3 is CASSPTSGGPEAQYF. The CDR3 DNA reads as TGTGCCAGCAGTCCTACTAGCGGCGGGCCCGAGGCCCAGTACTTC.

This clonotype was seen repeatedly, ten times or more. This sequence joins TRBV7-2 and TRBJ2-3; D not certain. The CDR3 is 14 residues long. V lost 2 bases and J 0 bases, leaving 6 bases between the germline ends. CDR1 is SGHTA, CDR2 FQGNSA, per germline. The CDR3 coding sequence is TGTGCCAGCAGCTTATTCACTAGCACAGATACGCAGTATTTT. Residues: CASSLFTSTDTQYF. The full variable domain, its missing parts supplied by reference TRBV7-2 and TRBJ2-3, is GAGVSQSPSNKVTEKGKDVELRCDPISGHTALYWYRQSLGQGLEFLIYFQGNSAPDKSGLPSDRFSAERTGGSVSTLTIQRTQQEDSAVYLCASSLFTSTDTQYFGPGTRLTVL.

As to this clonotype: It may be a read error: a sequence one base away is much more abundant. The CDR3 DNA sequence: TGTGTCACCGATGAGAGAAGAAGGCAGGGGGTCGGAGAGACCCAGTACTTC. Translated: CVTDERRRQGVGETQYF. This chain connects TRBV28 to TRBJ2-5; TRBD1 aligns across 7 bases. CDR1 MDHEN and CDR2 SYDVKM come from the germline V gene. The CDR3 extends over 17 amino acids.

This clonotype was recorded at least ten times. As DNA, the CDR3 is TGTGCCAGCAGTGAGGAGGAGGGGGCGACCGGGGAGCTGTTTTTT. This gives the protein CASSEEEGATGELFF. V and J are TRBV6-4 and TRBJ2-2; tentatively, D is TRBD1 (7 bases). Trimming stripped 3 bases from V and 5 bases from J, with 13 bases between. Germline loops: CDR1 MRHNA, CDR2 SNTAGT. The CDR3 extends over 15 amino acids.

This clonotype was observed many times. The rearrangement links TRBV7-9 to TRBJ1-2, with D unclear. The germline CDR1 and CDR2 sequences are SEHNR and FQNEAQ (reference sequence). The CDR3 sequence is 16 residues long. The ends were cut back, 5 bases at V and 1 base at J, with 17 bases in the middle. In DNA, the CDR3 is TGTGCCAGCAGCCCCCTCGATAAGGGCTATAACTATGGCTACACCTTC. This sequence encodes CASSPLDKGYNYGYTF.

This clonotype was recorded many times. The V and J genes are TRBV7-2 and TRBJ1-1, with D uncertain. CDR1 is SGHTA, CDR2 FQGNSA, per germline. The CDR3 has 14 amino acids. The V end lost 7 bases, the J end lost 5 bases, and 17 bases lay between the germline ends. As DNA, the CDR3 is TGTGCCAGCACCCTAGCCCCTAGAGGGACTGAAGCTTTCTTT. Translation gives CASTLAPRGTEAFF.

Many counts were recorded for this clonotype. The chain links TRBV7-9 to TRBJ1-1; D gene uncertain. V dropped 2 bases and J dropped 0 bases, with 10 bases sitting between them. This CDR3 comprises 15 residues. Germline CDR1 and CDR2: SEHNR and FQNEAQ (reference sequence). The CDR3 sequence: CASSLNLGLNTEAFF. CDR3 nucleotide sequence: TGTGCCAGCAGCTTAAATTTGGGATTGAACACTGAAGCTTTCTTT.

This clonotype was seen many times. The V call is TRBV12-5, the J call TRBJ2-7, with 8 bases aligning to TRBD1. CDR1 and CDR2 (germline): LGHNT, FRNRAP. The V and J ends lost 1 base and 0 bases, in that order; junction bases with no gene match: 11. The CDR3 is made up of 18 amino acids. The CDR3 sequence: CASGLDLPRTGPSYEQYF. The CDR3 region has the DNA TGTGCTAGTGGTTTGGACCTCCCCCGGACAGGGCCCTCCTACGAGCAGTACTTC.

This chain uses TRBV9 with TRBJ1-6, with D possibly TRBD1 on 5 matching bases. Trimming took off 4 bases at V and 5 bases at J, with 13 bases between the two ends. In germline, CDR1 is SGDLS, CDR2 YYNGEE. This CDR3 has 15 residues. The CDR3 protein is CASSSHGQNNSPLHF. In DNA, the CDR3 is TGTGCCAGCAGCTCCCACGGACAAAATAATTCACCCCTCCACTTT.

This clonotype was seen many times. V gene TRBV6-5 combines with J gene TRBJ1-1; a weak D match, TRBD1 (5 bases). The germline V and J ends were trimmed by 1 base and 3 bases, with 9 bases remaining between them. The CDR3 has 14 residues. Per the germline V gene, CDR1 is MNHEY and CDR2 is SVGAGI. The CDR3 DNA reads as TGTGCCAGCAGTTACTGGGGGGAGTACACTGAAGCTTTCTTT. The encoded protein is CASSYWGEYTEAFF.

The chain couples TRBV19 to TRBJ2-5; D possibly corresponds to TRBD2 (6 bases). The CDR3 has 18 residues. Looked up from germline, CDR1 is LNHDA and CDR2 is SQIVND (reference sequence). The V end lost 5 bases, the J end lost 5 bases, and 27 bases lay between the germline ends. The CDR3 coding sequence is TGTGCCAGTAGTTTCCGATACCTTATCGGGACTCCTGGGGAGACCCAGTACTTC. It is translated as CASSFRYLIGTPGETQYF.

The V gene is TRBV7-3, the J gene TRBJ2-3, with D perhaps TRBD1 or TRBD2 (5 bases each). Trimming left V 3 bases short and J 7 bases short, with 14 bases between. The germline V gene encodes CDR1 SGHTA and CDR2 FQGTGA. CDR3 length: 14 amino acids. CDR3 bases: TGTGCCAGCAGCTTCGAGGGGAACCAAAATACGCAGTATTTT. Its translation: CASSFEGNQNTQYF. Variable domain in full (rest from reference TRBV7-3 and TRBJ2-3): GAGVSQTPSNKVTEKGKYVELRCDPISGHTALYWYRQSLGQGPEFLIYFQGTGAADDSGLPNDRFFAVRPEGSVSTLKIQRTERGDSAVYLCASSFEGNQNTQYFGPGTRLTVL.

The CDR3 DNA reads as TGTGCCAGCTCACCATTCAGGGGGGCGGATGATGAAGCTTTCTTT. This translates into CASSPFRGADDEAFF. The genes are TRBV18 and TRBJ1-1; 7 bases line up with TRBD1. Per germline, CDR1 KGHSH and CDR2 LQKENI. The CDR3 covers 15 residues. J gave up 7 bases and V 2 bases, and 10 bases lay outside the gene matches.

V gene TRBV12-3 or TRBV12-4 combines with J gene TRBJ1-5, with a possible D match to TRBD1 (5 bases). The V gene lost 6 bases and the J gene lost 6 bases, with 18 bases spanning the gap. The CDR3 has 15 residues. In DNA, the CDR3 is TGTGCCAGCAGCCCTACAGGAGGTCAGAGTCAGCCCCAGCATTTT. Protein sequence: CASSPTGGQSQPQHF.